The clone carrying this T cell receptor beta chain was seen at least ten times. This specimen belongs to a study of naive and memory T cell subsets. Ligated cDNA underwent four rounds of PCR with nested alpha and beta constant region primers and SP2. One entry per CDR3 protein, called by TCRdb with MiXCR from the 5' RACE reads. The data show roughly 48,000 distinct CDR3 sequences, about 4.8% seen once. TCR cDNA received a 3' ligated oligonucleotide that carried a UMI. Whole-blood samples were less than 3 ml of peripheral blood from healthy adult volunteers. Cells were not sorted; total RNA input targeted about 1 to 1000 ng. This CDR3 is built from 16 residues. CDR1 is SGHTA, CDR2 FQGNSA, per germline. V trimming: 3 bases; J trimming: 1 base; junction bases outside the gene matches: 6.

The chain uses TRBV7-2 and TRBJ2-3; 8 positions match TRBD2. The clonotype originates from a female donor in good health. The CDR3 sequence: CASSFSGTRGTDTQYF. The CDR3, as DNA: TGTGCCAGCAGCTTTAGCGGGACCCGCGGCACAGATACGCAGTATTTT.